These 17 T cell receptor beta chains were all obtained from the same sample, sequenced in a study of beta chain features in type 1 diabetes. The study reverse transcribed the entire isolated RNA, so it sequenced expressed TCRB transcripts. TCRdb's table, derived via immunoSEQ multiplex PCR, lists solely in-frame clones and lacks some. The repertoire consists of about 150,000 clones, with about 8.1% occurring once and the leading ten covering 0.5% to 0.65%. Material for sequencing was central memory CD4+ T cells from blood. Every receptor here comes from a man younger than 30 in good health.

This clone was observed a handful of times. V and J are TRBV7-3 and TRBJ2-3; 7 positions match TRBD2. V gave up 2 bases and J gave up 4 bases; unmatched junction bases: 9. Germline CDR1 and CDR2: SGHTA and FQGTGA. This CDR3 contains 16 residues. CDR3 nucleotides: TGTGCCAGCAGCTTACAGGCTAGCGGTTTGCCAGATACGCAGTATTTT. As protein: CASSLQASGLPDTQYF.

V gene TRBV5-1 combines with J gene TRBJ1-6; a weak D match, TRBD1 (5 bases). Germline lookup yields CDR1 SGHRS and CDR2 YFSETQ. V dropped 0 bases and J dropped 5 bases, with 6 bases sitting between them. This CDR3 has 14 residues. CDR3 coding DNA: TGCGCCAGCAGCTTGGAGGGGAATAATTCACCCCTCCACTTT. Translating gives CASSLEGNNSPLHF.

The CDR3 protein is CASSDRDRAGYTF. In DNA, the CDR3 is TGTGCCAGCAGTGACCGGGACAGGGCCGGCTACACCTTC. The chain is built from TRBV6-1 and TRBJ1-2; TRBD1 agrees at 9 bases. There are 13 residues in the CDR3. Germline CDR1 reads MNHNS; CDR2 reads SASEGT. Germline trimming cut 3 bases from V and 8 bases from J; bases unmatched to any gene: 4.

The rearrangement joins TRBV6-5 to TRBJ1-6, with D possibly matching TRBD1 (5 bases). The CDR3 runs to 14 residues. Trimming took off 6 bases at V and 7 bases at J, with 13 bases between the two ends. Per germline, CDR1 MNHEY and CDR2 SVGAGI. The DNA of the CDR3 is TGTGCCAGCAGCATGCAGGGTCTGAATTCACCCCTCCACTTT. Its protein product is CASSMQGLNSPLHF.

The chain couples TRBV2 to TRBJ2-7, with a tentative D call TRBD1 (5 bases). From germline, CDR1 is SNHLY and CDR2 FYNNEI. V was pared by 10 bases and J by 1 base, with 17 bases between. This CDR3 has 14 amino acids. The DNA for the CDR3 is TGTGCCACCACAACGACAGTTACTTCCTACGAGCAGTACTTC. Its protein is CATTTTVTSYEQYF.

V gene TRBV11-3 combines with J gene TRBJ2-7, with D unresolved. The V gene's germline CDR1 is SGHNT and CDR2 YENEEA. V was trimmed by 1 base and J by 9 bases, leaving 7 bases between them. CDR3 length: 11 residues. This chain's CDR3 is CASSLATRQYF. In DNA form, the CDR3 reads TGTGCCAGCAGCTTAGCGACTCGGCAGTACTTC.

The chain combines TRBV11-2 with TRBJ2-3; the match to TRBD2 covers 9 bases. This CDR3 comprises 16 residues. Germline V lookup: CDR1 SGHAT, CDR2 FQNNGV. The V and J ends lost 3 bases and 5 bases, in that order; junction bases with no gene match: 9. CDR3 sequence reads: CASSFGLAPSVDTQYF. The DNA of the CDR3 is TGTGCCAGCAGCTTTGGACTAGCGCCGTCCGTAGATACGCAGTATTTT.

This clone has only a few counts. V gene TRBV5-8 combines with J gene TRBJ1-4, with D unclear. The CDR3 is 14 amino acids. CDR1 and CDR2 (germline): SGHTS, YDEGEE. V was cut by 4 bases and J by 0 bases, with 7 bases left in between. CDR3 sequence reads: CASSRRATNEKLFF. Written as DNA, the CDR3 is TGTGCCAGCAGCAGGAGGGCAACTAATGAAAAACTGTTTTTT.

This chain links TRBV25-1 with TRBJ1-1; D is possibly TRBD1 (6 bases). The CDR3 is made up of 15 amino acids. Germline V CDR1 and CDR2: MGHDK, SYGVNS. V was trimmed by 1 base and J by 3 bases, leaving 12 bases between them. The DNA of the CDR3 is TGTGCCAGCAGTGAATGGCCTGAGGGGGACACTGAAGCTTTCTTT. Residues: CASSEWPEGDTEAFF.

This clone came up a few times. The CDR3 DNA reads TGTGCCAGCAGTTTCCCTAGCGGGAGGGACTACTACAATGAGCAGTTCTTC. It codes for CASSFPSGRDYYNEQFF. The chain links TRBV28 to TRBJ2-1, with 12 bases aligning to TRBD2. CDR3 length: 17 amino acids. The J segment lost 3 bases and the V segment lost 3 bases, leaving 6 bases of the junction unmatched. CDR1 and CDR2 from the germline V gene are MDHEN and SYDVKM.

This clone was observed a handful of times. The rearrangement links TRBV7-9 to TRBJ2-3, with TRBD2 matching over 12 bases. Germline-derived CDR1 and CDR2 are SEHNR and FQNEAQ (reference sequence). The V segment lost 4 bases and the J segment 2 bases; nucleotides outside the gene matches: 7. CDR3 length: 17 amino acids. The CDR3 here is CASSSRTSGTYTDTQYF. The CDR3 nucleotides read TGTGCCAGCAGCTCAAGGACTAGCGGGACCTACACAGATACGCAGTATTTT. Full variable domain (missing parts from reference TRBV7-9 and TRBJ2-3): DTGVSQNPRHKITKRGQNVTFRCDPISEHNRLYWYRQTLGQGPEFLTYFQNEAQLEKSRLLSDRFSAERPKGSFSTLEIQRTEQGDSAMYLCASSSRTSGTYTDTQYFGPGTRLTVL.

In its sample, this clone was seen a few times. The chain uses TRBV7-3 and TRBJ2-1; D is uncertain. V lost 7 bases and J 4 bases, leaving 17 bases between the germline ends. CDR1 is SGHTA and CDR2 is FQGTGA in the germline V gene. CDR3 size: 15 residues. CDR3 region: CASTRGPASYNEQFF. CDR3 bases: TGTGCCAGCACCCGCGGTCCCGCCTCTTACAATGAGCAGTTCTTC.

This clone was detected only a few times. The chain employs TRBV11-2 and TRBJ1-4; 10 nucleotides match TRBD1. CDR3 length: 15 amino acids. Germline V gene lookup returns CDR1 SGHAT and CDR2 FQNNGV. The ends lost 4 bases at V and 5 bases at J; junction bases unmatched: 4. CDR3 coding DNA: TGTGCCAGCAGCTCCCGACAGGGGGCGAATGAAAAACTGTTTTTT. Its translation: CASSSRQGANEKLFF.

This clone was observed a handful of times. V and J are TRBV6-1 and TRBJ1-5; 8 bases align to TRBD1. V gave up 8 bases and J gave up 9 bases; unmatched junction bases: 9. The CDR3 has 13 amino acids. Germline V CDR1 and CDR2: MNHNS, SASEGT. CDR3 loop: CASAQDRVRPQHF. The CDR3 DNA reads as TGTGCCAGCGCACAGGACAGGGTCCGGCCCCAGCATTTT.

The table lists this clone with a few counts. The V call is TRBV7-2, the J call TRBJ1-2, with 11 bases aligning to TRBD1. The CDR3 sequence is 15 residues long. Trimming at V came to 4 bases and at J to 8 bases, leaving 9 bases not matched to a gene. Germline CDR1 reads SGHTA; CDR2 reads FQGNSA. The CDR3 DNA reads as TGTGCCAGCAGCTCGCCGGACAGGGGGCTGAGAGGCTACACCTTC. Its protein product is CASSSPDRGLRGYTF.

The sample holds a few counts of this clone. This chain links TRBV7-9 with TRBJ1-1; no clear D gene. Trimming pared 9 bases from V and 4 bases from J, leaving 15 bases between. From germline, CDR1 is SEHNR and CDR2 FQNEAQ (reference sequence). This CDR3 region has 13 residues. In DNA form, the CDR3 reads TGTGCCAGTACCGGGATGGGCCGCACTGAAGCTTTCTTT. This sequence encodes CASTGMGRTEAFF.

The rearrangement joins TRBV28 to TRBJ2-7, with a tentative D call TRBD1 (6 bases). CDR1 is MDHEN and CDR2 is SYDVKM in the germline V gene. V lost 3 bases and J lost 9, with 15 bases in between. CDR3 length equals 13 residues. The CDR3 coding sequence is TGTGCCAGCAGTTTCTTGGACAGCCTCCGGCAGTACTTC. Residues: CASSFLDSLRQYF.